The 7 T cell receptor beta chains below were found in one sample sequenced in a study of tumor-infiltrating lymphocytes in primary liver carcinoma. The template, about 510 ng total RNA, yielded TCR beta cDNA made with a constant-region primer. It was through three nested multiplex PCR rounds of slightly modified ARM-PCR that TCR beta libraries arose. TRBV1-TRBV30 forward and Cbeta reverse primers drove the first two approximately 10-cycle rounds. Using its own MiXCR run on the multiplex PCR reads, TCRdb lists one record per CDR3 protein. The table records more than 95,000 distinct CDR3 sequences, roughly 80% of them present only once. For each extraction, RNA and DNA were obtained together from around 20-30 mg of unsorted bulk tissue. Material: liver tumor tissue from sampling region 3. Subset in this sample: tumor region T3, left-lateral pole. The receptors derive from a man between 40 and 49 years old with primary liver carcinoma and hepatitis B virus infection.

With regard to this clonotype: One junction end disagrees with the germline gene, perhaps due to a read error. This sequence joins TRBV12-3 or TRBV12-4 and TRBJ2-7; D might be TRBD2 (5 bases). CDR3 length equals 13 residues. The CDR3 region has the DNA TGTACCAGCAGTGTGAATTGGGAGCCCGAGCAGTACTTC. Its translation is CTSSVNWEPEQYF.

The DNA for the CDR3 is TGTATCAGCAGCCCGACCTCTACCTCTAGCGGGAGGTACACAGATACGCAGTATTTT. Its translation: CISSPTSTSSGRYTDTQYF. This chain links TRBV4-2 with TRBJ2-3, with TRBD2 matching 11 bases. The germline CDR1 and CDR2 sequences are LGHNA and YNFKEQ. The CDR3 is 19 amino acids.

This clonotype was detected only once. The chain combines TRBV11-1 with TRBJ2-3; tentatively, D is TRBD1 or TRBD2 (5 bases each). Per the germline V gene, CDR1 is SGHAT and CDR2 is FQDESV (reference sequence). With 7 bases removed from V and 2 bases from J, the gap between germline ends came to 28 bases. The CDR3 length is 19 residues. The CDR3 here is CASNSGGSSVGTHTDTQYF. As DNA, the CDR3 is TGTGCCAGCAACTCTGGGGGAAGCTCTGTTGGAACCCACACAGATACGCAGTATTTT. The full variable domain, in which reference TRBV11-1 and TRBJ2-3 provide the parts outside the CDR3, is EAEVAQSPRYKITEKSQAVAFWCDPISGHATLYWYRQILGQGPELLVQFQDESVVDDSQLPKDRFSAERLKGVDSTLKIQPAELGDSAMYLCASNSGGSSVGTHTDTQYFGPGTRLTVL.

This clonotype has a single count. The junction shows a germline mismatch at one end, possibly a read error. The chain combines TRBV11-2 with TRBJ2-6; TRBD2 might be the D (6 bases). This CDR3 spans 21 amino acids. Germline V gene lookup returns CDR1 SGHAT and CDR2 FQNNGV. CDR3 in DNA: TGTGCCAGCAGCATGGGGGGAGATAGGGGCATTCCCCTCTCTGGGACCAACGTCCTGACTTTC. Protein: CASSMGGDRGIPLSGTNVLTF.

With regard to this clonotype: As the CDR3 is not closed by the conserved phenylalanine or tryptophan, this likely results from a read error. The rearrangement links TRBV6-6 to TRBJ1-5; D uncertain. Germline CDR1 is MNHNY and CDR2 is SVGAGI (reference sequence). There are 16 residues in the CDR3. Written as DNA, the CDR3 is TGTGTCAGCAGTTACTCAACGGGGATGAGCAATCAGCCTCAGCATATT. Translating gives CVSSYSTGMSNQPQHI.

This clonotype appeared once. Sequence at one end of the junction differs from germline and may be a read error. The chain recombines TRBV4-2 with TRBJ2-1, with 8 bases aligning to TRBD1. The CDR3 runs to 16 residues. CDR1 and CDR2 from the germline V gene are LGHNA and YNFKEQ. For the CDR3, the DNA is TGTGCCAGCAACCAAGGACAGGGTAGCTCCTACAATGAGCAGTTCTTC. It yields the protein CASNQGQGSSYNEQFF.

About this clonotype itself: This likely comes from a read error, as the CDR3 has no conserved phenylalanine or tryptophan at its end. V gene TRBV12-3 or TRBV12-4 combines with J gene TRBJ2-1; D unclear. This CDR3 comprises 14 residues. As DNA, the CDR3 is TGTGCCAGTAGTTTTGAGTATACCTACAATGAGCAGTTCATC. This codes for CASSFEYTYNEQFI.